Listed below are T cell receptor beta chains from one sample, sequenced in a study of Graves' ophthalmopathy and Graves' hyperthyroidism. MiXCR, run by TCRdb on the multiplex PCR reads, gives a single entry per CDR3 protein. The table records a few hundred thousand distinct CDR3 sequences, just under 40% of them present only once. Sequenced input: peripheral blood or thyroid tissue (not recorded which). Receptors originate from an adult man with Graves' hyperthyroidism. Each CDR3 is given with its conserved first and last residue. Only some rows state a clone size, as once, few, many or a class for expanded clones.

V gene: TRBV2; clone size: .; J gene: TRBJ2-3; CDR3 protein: CASIEVGLGDTQYF
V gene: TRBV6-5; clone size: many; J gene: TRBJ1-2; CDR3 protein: CASSEPDSIYGYTF
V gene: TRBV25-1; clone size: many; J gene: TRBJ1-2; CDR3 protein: CASSEDIWGQGYGYTF
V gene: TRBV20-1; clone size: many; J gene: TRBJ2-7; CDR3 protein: CSAGGMGEQYF
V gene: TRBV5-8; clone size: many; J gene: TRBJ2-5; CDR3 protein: CASSLTRETQYF
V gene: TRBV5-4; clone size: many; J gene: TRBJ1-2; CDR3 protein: CASSLDRAPHGYTF
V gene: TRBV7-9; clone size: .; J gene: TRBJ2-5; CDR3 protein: CASSLRREYYNEPFF
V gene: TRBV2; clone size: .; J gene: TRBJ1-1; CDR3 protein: CASSDGFRQGQAFF
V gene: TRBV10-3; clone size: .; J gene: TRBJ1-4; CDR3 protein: CALTGTGDMVEEKLFF
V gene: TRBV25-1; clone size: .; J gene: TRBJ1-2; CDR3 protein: CASVPPDEYGYTF
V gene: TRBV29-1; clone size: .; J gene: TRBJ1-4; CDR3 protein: CSAVIAGDNEKLFF
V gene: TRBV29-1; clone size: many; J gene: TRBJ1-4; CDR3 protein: CSVAGGRATNEKLFF
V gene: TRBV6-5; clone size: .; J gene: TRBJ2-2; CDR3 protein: CASSYKRLTGELFF
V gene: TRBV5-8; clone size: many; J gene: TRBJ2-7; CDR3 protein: CASSLEPQRSYEQYF
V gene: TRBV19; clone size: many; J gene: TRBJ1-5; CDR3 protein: CASTSRDRGNNQPQHF
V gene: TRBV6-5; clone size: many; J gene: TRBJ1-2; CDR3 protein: CASRRDGRLGYTF
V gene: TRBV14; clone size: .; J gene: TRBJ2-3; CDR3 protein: CASSQEQGLTDTQYF
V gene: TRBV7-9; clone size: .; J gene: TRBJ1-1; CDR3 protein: CASSLGSGSMEAFF
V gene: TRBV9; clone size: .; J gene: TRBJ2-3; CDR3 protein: CASSVSGEGKDTQYF
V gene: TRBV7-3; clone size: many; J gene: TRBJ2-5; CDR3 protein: CASSPRTTSGARGETQYF
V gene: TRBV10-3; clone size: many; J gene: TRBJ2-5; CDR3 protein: CAIGQKWDRQETQYF
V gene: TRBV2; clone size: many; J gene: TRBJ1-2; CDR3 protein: CASSEGQVGNGYTF
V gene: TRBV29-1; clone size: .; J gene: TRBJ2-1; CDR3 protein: CSVEGIRGTSYNEQFF